One sample yielded the 2 T cell receptor beta chains listed below, sequenced in a study of T-cell reconstitution after alpha-beta-depleted transplantation in children. Unique molecular identifiers were used to barcode this TCRbeta library. TCRdb itself ran the PCR reads through MiXCR, one entry per CDR3 protein. The table has 250,000 to 400,000 distinct CDR3 sequences, roughly 21% seen once; the top ten hold 9.5% to 12%. This material consisted of PBMCs, mostly from graft donor cells, taken 180 days after TCRalphabeta/CD19-depleted stem cell transplant. The receptors here all came from a male patient between 10 and 17 years old who had a stem cell transplant for acute lymphoblastic leukemia, so the T cells may come from the graft donor.

This clonotype appeared a few times. V gene TRBV29-1 combines with J gene TRBJ2-1, with D hard to call. Between the trimmed V and J ends, which lost 1 base and 9 bases, there was a span of 7 bases. This CDR3 comprises 11 residues. Germline CDR1 is SQVTM and CDR2 is ANQGSEA. CDR3 nucleotide sequence: TGCAGCGTTGAAGTGCAGATTGAGCAGTTCTTC. Protein sequence: CSVEVQIEQFF.

This sequence joins TRBV7-2 and TRBJ2-7, with D possibly matching TRBD2 (5 bases). Germline CDR1 and CDR2: SGHTA and FQGNSA. CDR3 size: 14 residues. The V end lost 0 bases, the J end lost 3 bases, and 9 bases lay between the germline ends. The DNA for the CDR3 is TGTGCCAGCAGCTTAGCGCTTCGGGGCTACGAGCAGTACTTC. This gives the protein CASSLALRGYEQYF.